This T cell receptor beta chain emerged from a study of blood T cell repertoires in COVID-19. Only in-frame clones appear in the TCRdb table, and some are missing; sequencing was by immunoSEQ multiplex PCR. The repertoire holds 130,000 to 150,000 clones, with approximately 80% as singletons. This clonotype was sampled from a human donor in a cohort sampled during active COVID-19. Sequenced input: peripheral blood.

The CDR3 loop is CASSILQRVFTSYGYTF. The CDR3 region has the DNA TGTGCCAGTAGTATCCTTCAGCGGGTTTTCACTAGCTATGGCTACACCTTC. The chain uses TRBV19 and TRBJ1-2; D gene unclear. Germline CDR1 LNHDA, CDR2 SQIVND (reference sequence). The CDR3 extends over 17 amino acids. V lost 3 bases to trimming and J lost 4 bases, with 21 bases between them.